This section outlines one T cell receptor (beta chain) sequence together with its context. Its target is not known. Germline V gene data show CDR1 as KGHDR and CDR2 as SFDVKD. The germline V and J ends were trimmed by 0 bases and 0 bases, with 7 bases remaining between them. This CDR3 region has 16 residues. This record comes from a study of T cells in Graves' hyperthyroidism and ophthalmopathy. Amplification yielded TCR beta CDR3 regions, with RNA transcripts as the source. TCR CDR3 regions were first amplified by RT-PCR with HTBI primers. TCRdb fed the multiplex PCR reads into MiXCR, producing one record per CDR3 protein. The table includes about 660,000 distinct CDR3 sequences, 45% detected once. General study findings and limits: Most expanded thyroid clonotypes above 0.001 recurred in blood. Ophthalmopathy, which appeared later, was predicted by the model a median 6.5 months before onset. Using 13 V-J features, a model discriminated ophthalmopathy from stable hyperthyroidism.

Used for diagnoses were clinical symptoms, serum thyroxine and TRAb, thyroid ultrasound and orbital computed tomography. The clonotype comes from an adult man with Graves' disease, either hyperthyroidism or ophthalmopathy (not recorded which). The sequenced material came from peripheral blood or thyroid tissue (not recorded which). This chain connects TRBV24-1 to TRBJ2-2, with D unclear. CDR3 sequence reads: CATSDLGGANTGELFF. CDR3 DNA: TGTGCCACCAGTGATTTGGGCGGAGCGAACACCGGGGAGCTGTTTTTT.